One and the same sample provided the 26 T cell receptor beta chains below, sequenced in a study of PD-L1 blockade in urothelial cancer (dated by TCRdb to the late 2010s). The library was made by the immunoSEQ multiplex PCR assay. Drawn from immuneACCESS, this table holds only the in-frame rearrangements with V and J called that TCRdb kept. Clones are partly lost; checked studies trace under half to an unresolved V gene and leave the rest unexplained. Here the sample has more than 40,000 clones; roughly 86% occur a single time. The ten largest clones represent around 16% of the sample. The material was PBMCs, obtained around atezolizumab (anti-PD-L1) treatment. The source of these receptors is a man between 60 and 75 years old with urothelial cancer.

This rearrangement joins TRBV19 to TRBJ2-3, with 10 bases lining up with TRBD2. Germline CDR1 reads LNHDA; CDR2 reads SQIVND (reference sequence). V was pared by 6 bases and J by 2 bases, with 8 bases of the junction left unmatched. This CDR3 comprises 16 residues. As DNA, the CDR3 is TGTGCCAGTAGCAAGCGGGAGGGGGTCATCACAGATACGCAGTATTTT. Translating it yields CASSKREGVITDTQYF.

CDR3 region: CASSSPAGALYEQYF. The CDR3 bases are TGTGCCAGCAGTTCCCCGGCAGGGGCTCTATACGAGCAGTACTTC. This chain joins TRBV28 and TRBJ2-7; D might be TRBD1 (6 bases). The CDR3 runs 15 residues. Germline V gene sequence: CDR1 MDHEN, CDR2 SYDVKM. Trimming removed 4 bases at V and 4 bases at J, with 17 bases between.

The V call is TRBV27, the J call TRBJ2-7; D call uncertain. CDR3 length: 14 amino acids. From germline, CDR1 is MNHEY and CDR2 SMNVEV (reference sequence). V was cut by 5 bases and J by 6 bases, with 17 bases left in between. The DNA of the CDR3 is TGTGCCAGCAGTAGCCTCGTAAGTCGCGGCGAGCAGTACTTC. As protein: CASSSLVSRGEQYF.

The CDR3 DNA sequence: TGTGCCAGCAGTACCGGGACTAGCGGGAACAATGAGCAGTTCTTC. It is translated as CASSTGTSGNNEQFF. The V gene is TRBV27, the J gene TRBJ2-1; 13 bases line up with TRBD2. Germline V gives CDR1 MNHEY, CDR2 SMNVEV (reference sequence). The CDR3 runs 15 residues. The V and J ends lost 5 bases and 5 bases, in that order; junction bases with no gene match: 3.

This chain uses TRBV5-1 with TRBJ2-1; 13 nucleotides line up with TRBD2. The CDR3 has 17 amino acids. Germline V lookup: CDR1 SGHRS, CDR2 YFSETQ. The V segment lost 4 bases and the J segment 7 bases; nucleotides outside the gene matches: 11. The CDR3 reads CASSRGLAGTGPNEQFF. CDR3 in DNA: TGCGCCAGCAGCAGGGGACTAGCGGGAACTGGACCGAATGAGCAGTTCTTC.

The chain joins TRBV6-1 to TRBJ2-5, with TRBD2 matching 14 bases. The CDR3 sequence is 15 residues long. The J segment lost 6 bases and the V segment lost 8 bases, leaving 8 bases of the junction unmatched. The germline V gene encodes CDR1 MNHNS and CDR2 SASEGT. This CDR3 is CASGHGTSGRKTQYF. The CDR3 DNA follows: TGTGCCAGCGGACATGGGACTAGCGGGAGAAAGACCCAGTACTTC.

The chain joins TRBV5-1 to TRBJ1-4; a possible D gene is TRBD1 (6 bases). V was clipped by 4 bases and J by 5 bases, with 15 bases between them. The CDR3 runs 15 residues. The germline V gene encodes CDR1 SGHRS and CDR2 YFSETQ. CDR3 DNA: TGCGCCAGCAGCGGATCAGGGGATGTAAATGAAAAACTGTTTTTT. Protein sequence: CASSGSGDVNEKLFF.

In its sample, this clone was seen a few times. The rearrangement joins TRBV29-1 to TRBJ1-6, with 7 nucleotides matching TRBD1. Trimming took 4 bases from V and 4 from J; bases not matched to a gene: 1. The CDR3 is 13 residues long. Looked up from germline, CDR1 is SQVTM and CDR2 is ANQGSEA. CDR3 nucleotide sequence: TGCAGCGTTGGACAGGGTTATAATTCACCCCTCCACTTT. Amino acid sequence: CSVGQGYNSPLHF.

The CDR3 bases are TGCGCCAGCAGCCACGGGTCCCTGCCCAACACAGATACGCAGTATTTT. It codes for CASSHGSLPNTDTQYF. The genes are TRBV5-1 and TRBJ2-3; the D is unclear. Germline V gene data show CDR1 as SGHRS and CDR2 as YFSETQ. The length of the CDR3 is 16 residues. Trimming cost V 4 bases and J 2 bases, with 17 bases left between them. Full variable domain (rest looked up from reference TRBV5-1 and TRBJ2-3): KAGVTQTPRYLIKTRGQQVTLSCSPISGHRSVSWYQQTPGQGLQFLFEYFSETQRNKGNFPGRFSGRQFSNSRSEMNVSTLELGDSALYLCASSHGSLPNTDTQYFGPGTRLTVL.

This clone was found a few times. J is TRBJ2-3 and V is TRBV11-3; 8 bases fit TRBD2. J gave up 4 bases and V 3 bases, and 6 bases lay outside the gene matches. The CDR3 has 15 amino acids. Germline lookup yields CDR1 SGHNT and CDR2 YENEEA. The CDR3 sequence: CASSFRAGVSDTQYF. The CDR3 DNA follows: TGTGCCAGCAGCTTCCGAGCGGGGGTCTCAGATACGCAGTATTTT. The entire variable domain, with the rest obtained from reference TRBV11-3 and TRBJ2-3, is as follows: EAGVVQSPRYKIIEKKQPVAFWCNPISGHNTLYWYLQNLGQGPELLIRYENEEAVDDSQLPKDRFSAERLKGVDSTLKIQPAELGDSAVYLCASSFRAGVSDTQYFGPGTRLTVL.

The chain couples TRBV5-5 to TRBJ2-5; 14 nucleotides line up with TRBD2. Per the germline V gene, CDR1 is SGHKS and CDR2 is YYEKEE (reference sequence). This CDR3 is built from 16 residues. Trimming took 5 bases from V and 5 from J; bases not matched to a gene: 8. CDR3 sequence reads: CASRVGTSGSWETQYF. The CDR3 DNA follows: TGTGCCAGCAGGGTCGGGACTAGCGGGAGTTGGGAGACCCAGTACTTC. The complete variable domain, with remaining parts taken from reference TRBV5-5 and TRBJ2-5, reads DAGVTQSPTHLIKTRGQQVTLRCSPISGHKSVSWYQQVLGQGPQFIFQYYEKEERGRGNFPDRFSARQFPNYSSELNVNALLLGDSALYLCASRVGTSGSWETQYFGPGTRLLVL.

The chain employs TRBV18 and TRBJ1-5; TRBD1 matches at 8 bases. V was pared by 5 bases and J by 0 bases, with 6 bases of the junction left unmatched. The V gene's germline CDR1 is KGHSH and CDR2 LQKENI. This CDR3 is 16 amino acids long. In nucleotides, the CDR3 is TGTGCCAGCTCAAGGACAGGGCAGCCTAGCAATCAGCCCCAGCATTTT. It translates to CASSRTGQPSNQPQHF.

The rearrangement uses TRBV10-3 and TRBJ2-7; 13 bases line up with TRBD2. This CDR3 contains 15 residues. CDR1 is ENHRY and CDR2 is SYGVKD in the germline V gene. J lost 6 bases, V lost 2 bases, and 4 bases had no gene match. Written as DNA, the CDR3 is TGTGCCATCAGTGAGCCGACTAGCGGGAGGACCGAGCAGTACTTC. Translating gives CAISEPTSGRTEQYF.

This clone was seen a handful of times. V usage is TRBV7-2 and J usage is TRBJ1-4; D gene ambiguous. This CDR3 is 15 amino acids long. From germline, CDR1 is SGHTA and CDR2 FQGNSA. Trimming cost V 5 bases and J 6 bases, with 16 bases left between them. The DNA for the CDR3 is TGTGCCAGCAGCCCTCTAGCACAGACTTATGAAAAACTGTTTTTT. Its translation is CASSPLAQTYEKLFF.

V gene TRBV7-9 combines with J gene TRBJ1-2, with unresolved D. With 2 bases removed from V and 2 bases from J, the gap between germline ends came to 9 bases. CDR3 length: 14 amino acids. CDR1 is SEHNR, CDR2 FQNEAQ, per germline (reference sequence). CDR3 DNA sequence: TGTGCCAGCAGCTTATCGTCCAGGAACTATGGCTACACCTTC. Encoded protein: CASSLSSRNYGYTF.

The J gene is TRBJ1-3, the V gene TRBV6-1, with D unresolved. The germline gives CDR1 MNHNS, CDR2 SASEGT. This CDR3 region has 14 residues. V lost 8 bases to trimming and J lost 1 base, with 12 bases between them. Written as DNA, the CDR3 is TGTGCCAGCCTGTCAGATTGGTCTGGAAACACCATATATTTT. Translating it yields CASLSDWSGNTIYF.

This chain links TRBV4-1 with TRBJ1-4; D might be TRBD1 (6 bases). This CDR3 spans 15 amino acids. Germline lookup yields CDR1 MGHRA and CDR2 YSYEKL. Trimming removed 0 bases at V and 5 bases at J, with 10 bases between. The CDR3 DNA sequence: TGCGCCAGCAGCCAAGAGACAGGTTTGAATGAAAAACTGTTTTTT. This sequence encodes CASSQETGLNEKLFF.

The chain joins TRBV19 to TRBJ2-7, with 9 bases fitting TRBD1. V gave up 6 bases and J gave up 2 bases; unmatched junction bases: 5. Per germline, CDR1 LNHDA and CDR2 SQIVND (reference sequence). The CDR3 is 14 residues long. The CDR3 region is CASSRDREPYEQYF. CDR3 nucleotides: TGTGCCAGTAGCCGGGACAGGGAACCCTACGAGCAGTACTTC.

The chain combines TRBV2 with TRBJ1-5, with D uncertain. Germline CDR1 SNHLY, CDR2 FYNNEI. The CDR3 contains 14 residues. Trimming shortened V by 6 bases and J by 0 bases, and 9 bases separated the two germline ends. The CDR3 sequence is CASSAGYSNQPQHF. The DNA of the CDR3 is TGTGCCAGCAGCGCAGGTTATAGCAATCAGCCCCAGCATTTT.

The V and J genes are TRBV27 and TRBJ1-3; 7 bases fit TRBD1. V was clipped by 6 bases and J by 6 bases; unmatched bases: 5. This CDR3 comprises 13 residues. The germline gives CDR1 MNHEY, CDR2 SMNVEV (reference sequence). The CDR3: CASRATGENTIYF. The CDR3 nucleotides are TGTGCCAGCAGAGCCACAGGGGAAAACACCATATATTTT.

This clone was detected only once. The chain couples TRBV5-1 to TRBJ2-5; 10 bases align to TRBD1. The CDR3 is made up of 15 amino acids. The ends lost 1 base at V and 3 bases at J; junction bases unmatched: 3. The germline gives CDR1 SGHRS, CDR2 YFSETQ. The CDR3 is CASSLFGTGEETQYF. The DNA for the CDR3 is TGCGCCAGCAGCTTGTTCGGGACAGGGGAAGAGACCCAGTACTTC.

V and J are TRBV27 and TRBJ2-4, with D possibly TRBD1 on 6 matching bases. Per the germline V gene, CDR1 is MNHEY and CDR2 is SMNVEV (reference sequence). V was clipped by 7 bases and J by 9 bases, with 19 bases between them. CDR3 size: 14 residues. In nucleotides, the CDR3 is TGTGCCAGCACCCCGAACAGGGATATAGCCATTCAGTACTTC. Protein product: CASTPNRDIAIQYF.

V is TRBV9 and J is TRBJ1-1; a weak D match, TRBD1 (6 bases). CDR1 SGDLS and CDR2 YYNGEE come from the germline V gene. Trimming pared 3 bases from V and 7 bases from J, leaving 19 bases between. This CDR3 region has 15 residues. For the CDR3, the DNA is TGTGCCAGCAGCGCGCGGGACATCGGGGGGGATGAAGCTTTCTTT. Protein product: CASSARDIGGDEAFF.

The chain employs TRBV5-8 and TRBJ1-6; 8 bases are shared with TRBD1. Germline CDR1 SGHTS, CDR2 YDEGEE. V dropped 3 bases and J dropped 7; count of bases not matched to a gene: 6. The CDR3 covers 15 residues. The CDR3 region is CASSWGTGGNSPLHF. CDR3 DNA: TGTGCCAGCAGCTGGGGGACAGGAGGAAATTCACCCCTCCACTTT. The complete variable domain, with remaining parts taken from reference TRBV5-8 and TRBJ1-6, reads EAGVTQSPTHLIKTRGQQATLRCSPISGHTSVYWYQQALGLGLQFLLWYDEGEERNRGNFPPRFSGRQFPNYSSELNVNALELEDSALYLCASSWGTGGNSPLHFGNGTRLTVT.

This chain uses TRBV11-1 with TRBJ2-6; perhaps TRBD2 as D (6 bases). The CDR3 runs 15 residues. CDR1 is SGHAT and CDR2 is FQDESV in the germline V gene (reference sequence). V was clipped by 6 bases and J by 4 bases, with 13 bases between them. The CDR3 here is CASRLRDWGANVLTF. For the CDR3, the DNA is TGTGCCAGCAGGCTGCGGGACTGGGGGGCCAACGTCCTGACTTTC.

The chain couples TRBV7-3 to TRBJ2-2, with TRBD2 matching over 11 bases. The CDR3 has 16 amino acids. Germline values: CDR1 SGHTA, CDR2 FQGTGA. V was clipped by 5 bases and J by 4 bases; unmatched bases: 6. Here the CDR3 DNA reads TGTGCCAGCAGCCCACTAGCGGGGGAGCTCACCGGGGAGCTGTTTTTT. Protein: CASSPLAGELTGELFF. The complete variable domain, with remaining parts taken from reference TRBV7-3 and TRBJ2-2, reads GAGVSQTPSNKVTEKGKYVELRCDPISGHTALYWYRQSLGQGPEFLIYFQGTGAADDSGLPNDRFFAVRPEGSVSTLKIQRTERGDSAVYLCASSPLAGELTGELFFGEGSRLTVL.